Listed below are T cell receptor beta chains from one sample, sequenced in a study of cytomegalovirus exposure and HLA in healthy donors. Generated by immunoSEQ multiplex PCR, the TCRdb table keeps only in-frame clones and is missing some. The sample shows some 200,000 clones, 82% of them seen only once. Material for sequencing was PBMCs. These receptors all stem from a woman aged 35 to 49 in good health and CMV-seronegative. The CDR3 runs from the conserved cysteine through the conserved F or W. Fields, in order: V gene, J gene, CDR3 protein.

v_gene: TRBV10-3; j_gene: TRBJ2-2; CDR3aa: CAIMRNTGELFF
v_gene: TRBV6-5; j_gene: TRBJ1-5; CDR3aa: CASSYRNGGQPQHF
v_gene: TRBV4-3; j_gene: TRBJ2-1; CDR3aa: CASSQPIEDSTNEQFF
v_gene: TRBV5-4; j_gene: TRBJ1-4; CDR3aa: CASSMDSQNEKLFF
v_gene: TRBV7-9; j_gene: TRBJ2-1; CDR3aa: CASSRSGGAGDNEQFF
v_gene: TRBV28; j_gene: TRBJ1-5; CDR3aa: CASRGTGTNQPQHF
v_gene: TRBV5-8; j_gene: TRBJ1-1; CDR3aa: CASSLRGPTEAFF
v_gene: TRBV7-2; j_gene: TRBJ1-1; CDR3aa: CASTLQGAGTNTEAFF
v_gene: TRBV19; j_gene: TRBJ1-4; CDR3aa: CASTGTGSGNEKLFF
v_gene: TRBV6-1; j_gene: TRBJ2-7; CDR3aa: CASSEFFPGLFYEQYF
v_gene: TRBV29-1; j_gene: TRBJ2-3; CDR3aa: CSVAAAGNEDTQYF
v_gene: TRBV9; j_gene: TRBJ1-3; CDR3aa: CASSVGGQGLGNTIYF
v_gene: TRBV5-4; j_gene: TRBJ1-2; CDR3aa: CASSLQEGSYGYTF
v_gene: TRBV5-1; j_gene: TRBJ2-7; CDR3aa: CASSLGGGKRTYEQYF
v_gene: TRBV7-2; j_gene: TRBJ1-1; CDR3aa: CASSAFQGNTEAFF
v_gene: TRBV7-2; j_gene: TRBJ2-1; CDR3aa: CASSFRSDPGEQFF
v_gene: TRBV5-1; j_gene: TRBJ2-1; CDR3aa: CASSVGLNNEQFF
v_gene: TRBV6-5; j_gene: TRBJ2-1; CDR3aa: CASRNGGADEQFF
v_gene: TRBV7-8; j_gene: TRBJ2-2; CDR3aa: CASSLLLTGTSNTGELFF
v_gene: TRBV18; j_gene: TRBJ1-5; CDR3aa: CASSPGEGNQPQHF
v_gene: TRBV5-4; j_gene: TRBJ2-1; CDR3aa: CASSLVQGQGLGNEQFF
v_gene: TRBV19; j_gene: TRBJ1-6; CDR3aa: CASSISGQGNSPLHF
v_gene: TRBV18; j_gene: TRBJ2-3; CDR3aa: CASSPATKDTQYF
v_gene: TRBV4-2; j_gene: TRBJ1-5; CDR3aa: CASSQEGTGFQPQHF
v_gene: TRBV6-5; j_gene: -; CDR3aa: CASSYLASGGFYEQYF
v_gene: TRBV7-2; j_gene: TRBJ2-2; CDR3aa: CASRPLGDTGELFF
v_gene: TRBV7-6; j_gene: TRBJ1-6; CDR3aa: CASSLGTGGRGSPLHF
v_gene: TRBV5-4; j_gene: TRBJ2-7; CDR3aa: CASSLARTSGGEGQYF
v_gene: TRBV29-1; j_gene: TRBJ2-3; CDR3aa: CSVHQGGGGSTDTQYF
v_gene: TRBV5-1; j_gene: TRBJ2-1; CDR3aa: CASSLGGGQYNEQFF
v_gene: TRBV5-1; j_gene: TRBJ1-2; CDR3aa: CASSPSPGDYGYTF
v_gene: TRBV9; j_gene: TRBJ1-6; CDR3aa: CASSVGGSGGHGSPLHF
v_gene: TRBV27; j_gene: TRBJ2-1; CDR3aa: CASRIGGARLSYNEQFF
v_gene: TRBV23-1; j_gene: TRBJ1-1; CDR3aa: CASSQGTVIMNTEAFF
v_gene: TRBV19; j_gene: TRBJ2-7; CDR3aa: CASRFGQGESYEQYF
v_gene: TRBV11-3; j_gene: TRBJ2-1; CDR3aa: CASSLDRLAGDGEQFF
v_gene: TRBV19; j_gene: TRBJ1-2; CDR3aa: CASRVQGRNNYGYTF
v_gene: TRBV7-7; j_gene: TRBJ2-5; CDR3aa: CASSAGGGPVQETQYF
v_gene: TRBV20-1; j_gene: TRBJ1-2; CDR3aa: CSARDWETGTF
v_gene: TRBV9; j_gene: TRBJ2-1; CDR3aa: CASSVPGSGDEQFF
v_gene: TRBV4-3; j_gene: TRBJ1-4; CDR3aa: CASSQDGTANEKLFF
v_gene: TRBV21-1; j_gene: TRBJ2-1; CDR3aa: CASRKDREHNEQFF
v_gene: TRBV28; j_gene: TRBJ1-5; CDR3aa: CASSLLGGRQPQHF